The 28 T cell receptor beta chains below were found in one sample sequenced in a study of T-cell memory formation after mild COVID-19. TCRdb re-analysed the 5' RACE reads in MiXCR, keeping a single row per CDR3 protein. The sample includes hundreds of thousands of distinct CDR3 sequences, about 20% of them seen just once. The sequenced sample consisted of PBMCs or a T cell subset sorted from them (not recorded which). These receptors were obtained from an adult woman who had mild COVID-19 (a few samples of this study predate the infection). Cell type and time point are not known.

The chain carries TRBV6-5 and TRBJ2-7; D perhaps matches TRBD1 (6 bases). V shed 2 bases and J shed 0 bases, with 17 bases lying between them. The CDR3 consists of 17 residues. Germline CDR1 MNHEY, CDR2 SVGAGI. The CDR3: CASSYPSNRDNSYEQYF. As DNA, the CDR3 is TGTGCCAGCAGTTACCCATCCAACCGGGACAACTCCTACGAGCAGTACTTC.

J is TRBJ1-2 and V is TRBV15; 7 bases agree with TRBD1. The trim removed 8 bases at V and 3 bases at J, leaving 9 bases unmatched. From germline, CDR1 is LNHNV and CDR2 YYDKDF (reference sequence). The CDR3 extends over 14 amino acids. CDR3: CATLGAQGDYGYTF. The CDR3 bases are TGTGCCACCTTAGGAGCTCAGGGGGACTATGGCTACACCTTC.

A few counts support this clonotype. The chain joins TRBV9 to TRBJ2-2; 9 positions agree with TRBD2. CDR3 length: 16 amino acids. Germline assignment: CDR1 SGDLS and CDR2 YYNGEE. The junction had 1 base not matched to a gene; V was cut back by 0 bases and J by 1 base. The CDR3 DNA reads TGTGCCAGCAGCGTAGGACTAGCGGAGAACACCGGGGAGCTGTTTTTT. Amino acids: CASSVGLAENTGELFF.

This clonotype was seen at least ten times. The rearrangement joins TRBV10-3 to TRBJ2-3, with D uncertain. V lost 10 bases, J lost 0 bases, and 5 bases lay in between. The CDR3 covers 11 residues. Germline-derived CDR1 and CDR2 are ENHRY and SYGVKD. CDR3 amino acids: CATSSTDTQYF. The CDR3 DNA is TGTGCCACCTCTAGCACAGATACGCAGTATTTT.

This clonotype has only a few counts. This chain links TRBV12-3 or TRBV12-4 with TRBJ1-1; D not resolved. V lost 6 bases and J lost 4, with 9 bases in between. The CDR3 totals 12 residues. The CDR3 loop reads CASSRSVTEAFF. CDR3 nucleotides: TGTGCCAGCAGCCGTTCGGTCACTGAAGCTTTCTTT.

The chain recombines TRBV4-3 with TRBJ1-1; no clear D gene. The CDR3 has 17 amino acids. Germline V gene sequence: CDR1 LGHNA, CDR2 YSLEER. With 1 base removed from V and 0 bases from J, the gap between germline ends came to 15 bases. CDR3 DNA sequence: TGCGCCAGCAGCCAAGGAGCCGTGGGCAGTATGAACACTGAAGCTTTCTTT. This sequence encodes CASSQGAVGSMNTEAFF.

V and J are TRBV20-1 and TRBJ2-5; D might be TRBD2 (6 bases). The germline V gene has CDR1 DFQATT and CDR2 SNEGSKA (reference sequence). The ends were cut back, 3 bases at V and 2 bases at J, with 13 bases in the middle. CDR3 size: 14 residues. The CDR3 DNA reads TGCAGTGCTAGGGACTATGACAGACAAGAGACCCAGTACTTC. Translation gives CSARDYDRQETQYF.

This chain joins TRBV14 and TRBJ2-5; D is undetermined. The CDR3 is made up of 16 amino acids. V dropped 0 bases and J dropped 3 bases, with 14 bases sitting between them. CDR1 and CDR2 from the germline V gene are SGHDN and FVKESK. CDR3 residues: CASSQDLGYTKETQYF. The DNA for the CDR3 is TGTGCCAGCAGCCAAGATCTAGGCTACACAAAAGAGACCCAGTACTTC.

The sample holds a few counts of this clonotype. Relative to the germline gene, one junction end is altered; a read error may explain this. The V and J genes are TRBV4-3 and TRBJ2-1; 13 nucleotides agree with TRBD2. Germline CDR1 reads LGHNA; CDR2 reads YSLEER. This CDR3 has 16 amino acids. CDR3 in amino acids: CASSQDFGTSGVTTIF. The CDR3 DNA reads as TGCGCCAGCAGCCAAGATTTCGGGACTAGCGGGGTCACCACGATCTTC.

The chain couples TRBV5-1 to TRBJ1-1; D is perhaps TRBD1 (5 bases). From germline, CDR1 is SGHRS and CDR2 YFSETQ. Trimming cost V 2 bases and J 6 bases, with 17 bases left between them. The CDR3 loop spans 15 amino acids. The CDR3 DNA reads TGCGCCAGCAGCTTAAGGGGCGCGGTGTTCTCTGAAGCTTTCTTT. It encodes CASSLRGAVFSEAFF.

The rearrangement joins TRBV20-1 to TRBJ2-1; 10 nucleotides match TRBD2. Germline assignment: CDR1 DFQATT and CDR2 SNEGSKA (reference sequence). The CDR3 extends over 15 amino acids. The CDR3 reads CSAQSGRASYNEQFF. CDR3 nucleotide sequence: TGCAGCGCCCAAAGCGGGAGGGCGTCCTACAATGAGCAGTTCTTC.

This rearrangement joins TRBV4-1 to TRBJ2-7; 7 bases agree with TRBD1. Germline V gene data show CDR1 as MGHRA and CDR2 as YSYEKL. The CDR3 contains 14 residues. V lost 0 bases, J lost 9 bases, and 8 bases stayed unmatched. CDR3 DNA sequence: TGCGCCAGCAGCCAAGATTTCGGACAGGTATGGCAGTACTTC. This encodes CASSQDFGQVWQYF.

This clonotype turned up a few times. The genes are TRBV7-2 and TRBJ1-2; D is possibly TRBD1 (6 bases). CDR3 length: 13 residues. Trimming pared 6 bases from V and 3 bases from J, leaving 11 bases between. CDR1 is SGHTA and CDR2 is FQGNSA in the germline V gene. DNA of the CDR3: TGTGCCAGCAGTTACAGGGTTGACTATGGCTACACCTTC. Its protein is CASSYRVDYGYTF. The whole variable domain, remainder taken from reference TRBV7-2 and TRBJ1-2, is GAGVSQSPSNKVTEKGKDVELRCDPISGHTALYWYRQSLGQGLEFLIYFQGNSAPDKSGLPSDRFSAERTGGSVSTLTIQRTQQEDSAVYLCASSYRVDYGYTFGSGTRLTVV.

This clonotype appeared many times. DNA of the CDR3: TGCAGTGCTGCCCCCACCTATGGGGGCTTGGGCTACACCTTC. Protein sequence: CSAAPTYGGLGYTF. The chain couples TRBV20-1 to TRBJ1-2; possible D gene TRBD1, 6 bases. This CDR3 has 14 amino acids. Per germline, CDR1 DFQATT and CDR2 SNEGSKA (reference sequence). The V and J ends lost 5 bases and 8 bases respectively, with 21 bases between them.

CDR3 sequence reads: CSARGPDGETQYF. The CDR3 DNA sequence: TGCAGTGCTAGGGGCCCGGACGGAGAGACCCAGTACTTC. The genes are TRBV20-1 and TRBJ2-5, with D uncertain. Trimming removed 3 bases at V and 4 bases at J, with 12 bases between. This CDR3 spans 13 amino acids. Germline loops: CDR1 DFQATT, CDR2 SNEGSKA (reference sequence).

Worth noting for this clonotype: One end of the junction varies from germline; a read error may be responsible. The gene calls are TRBV7-9 and TRBJ2-3; 10 bases map to TRBD1. CDR3 length: 12 amino acids. The V gene's germline CDR1 is SEHNR and CDR2 FQNEAQ (reference sequence). CDR3: CASSPYPGQGSF. CDR3 nucleotide sequence: TGTGCCAGCAGCCCTTATCCGGGACAGGGGAGTTTT.

V is TRBV20-1 and J is TRBJ2-7, with D possibly being TRBD1 (6 bases). The V end was cut by 3 bases, the J end by 2 bases, with 14 bases between. Germline V gene sequence: CDR1 DFQATT, CDR2 SNEGSKA (reference sequence). The CDR3 sequence is 14 residues long. CDR3 in amino acids: CSARRQVNTYEQYF. The CDR3 nucleotides read TGCAGTGCTAGGAGACAGGTCAATACCTACGAGCAGTACTTC.

A few counts support this clonotype. V gene TRBV6-5 combines with J gene TRBJ1-4; D might be TRBD1 (5 bases). The germline V and J ends were trimmed by 2 bases and 8 bases, with 12 bases remaining between them. The CDR3 runs 14 residues. Germline V lookup: CDR1 MNHEY, CDR2 SVGAGI. The chain's CDR3 is CASSYLRAGEKLFF. The CDR3 DNA sequence: TGTGCCAGCAGTTACCTCAGGGCAGGAGAAAAACTGTTTTTT.

V and J are TRBV12-3 or TRBV12-4 and TRBJ2-2, with unresolved D. There are 14 residues in the CDR3. Trimming cost V 7 bases and J 7 bases, with 16 bases left between them. The CDR3 here is CASTPKHLGGELFF. The CDR3 DNA sequence: TGTGCCAGCACCCCCAAGCACCTCGGCGGGGAGCTGTTTTTT.

This clonotype was detected a few times. The chain joins TRBV5-5 to TRBJ2-5; the D gene is possibly TRBD2 (5 bases). Between the trimmed V and J ends, which lost 7 bases and 4 bases, there was a span of 20 bases. The length of the CDR3 is 15 residues. Germline V gene lookup returns CDR1 SGHKS and CDR2 YYEKEE (reference sequence). CDR3 sequence: CASWWEDLARETQYF. CDR3 DNA sequence: TGTGCCAGCTGGTGGGAAGATCTAGCTCGAGAGACCCAGTACTTC.

This clonotype has a handful of counts. The chain combines TRBV24-1 with TRBJ2-1; 7 nucleotides align to TRBD1. The CDR3 consists of 15 residues. V was clipped by 5 bases and J by 1 base; unmatched bases: 4. CDR1 is KGHDR, CDR2 SFDVKD, per germline. This CDR3 is CATSAPDRSYNEQFF. CDR3 bases: TGTGCCACCAGTGCTCCGGACAGGTCCTACAATGAGCAGTTCTTC.

This clonotype was seen at least ten times. The chain is built from TRBV12-3 or TRBV12-4 and TRBJ2-7; no firm D call. Trimming removed 5 bases at V and 4 bases at J, with 12 bases between. This CDR3 comprises 13 residues. For the CDR3, the DNA is TGTGCCAGCAGTCTTCAGGTGGAATACGAGCAGTACTTC. It translates to CASSLQVEYEQYF.

The chain couples TRBV18 to TRBJ2-7; perhaps D is TRBD1 or TRBD2 (6 bases each). CDR1 is KGHSH, CDR2 LQKENI, per germline. V was clipped by 4 bases and J by 3 bases, with 13 bases between them. The CDR3 covers 14 residues. CDR3 protein: CASSRGTLYYEQYF. DNA for the CDR3: TGTGCCAGCTCACGCGGGACACTATACTACGAGCAGTACTTC.

In its sample, this clonotype was seen a few times. The rearrangement links TRBV5-1 to TRBJ1-1, with 9 bases fitting TRBD1. CDR3 length: 15 residues. With 3 bases clipped from V and 5 bases from J, the junction kept 8 bases outside the gene matches. The germline V gene encodes CDR1 SGHRS and CDR2 YFSETQ. The CDR3 region is CASSSETGGETEAFF. CDR3 DNA sequence: TGCGCCAGCAGCTCAGAAACAGGGGGCGAAACTGAAGCTTTCTTT.

This clonotype has a handful of counts. The chain has TRBV5-1 and TRBJ1-1; D may be TRBD1 (5 bases). This CDR3 has 13 residues. V was shortened by 0 bases and J by 10 bases, with 13 bases between the two germline ends. Germline V gives CDR1 SGHRS, CDR2 YFSETQ. The CDR3 DNA reads TGCGCCAGCAGCTTGGACGGGGGAGGGGCAGCTTTCTTT. It yields the protein CASSLDGGGAAFF.

This chain links TRBV7-6 with TRBJ1-1; D not certain. This CDR3 has 13 residues. From germline, CDR1 is SGHVS and CDR2 FNYEAQ. Trimming shortened V by 5 bases and J by 6 bases, and 13 bases separated the two germline ends. The CDR3, as DNA: TGTGCCAGCAGCCCGACCCCCGGGGCTGAAGCTTTCTTT. Translated: CASSPTPGAEAFF.

This chain uses TRBV5-1 with TRBJ2-1; TRBD2 might be the D (6 bases). Trimming took 5 bases from V and 6 from J, leaving 15 bases between them. The CDR3 has 14 amino acids. Germline-derived CDR1 and CDR2 are SGHRS and YFSETQ. CDR3 in amino acids: CASRDSSGGNEQFF. For the CDR3, the DNA is TGCGCCAGCAGGGACTCCTCCGGGGGCAATGAGCAGTTCTTC.

The chain recombines TRBV7-9 with TRBJ2-1; 9 nucleotides line up with TRBD1. V gave up 0 bases and J gave up 7 bases; unmatched junction bases: 4. The CDR3 spans 15 residues. Germline V gives CDR1 SEHNR, CDR2 FQNEAQ (reference sequence). The CDR3, as DNA: TGTGCCAGCAGCTTAGCCGGACAGGGGTTAAATGAGCAGTTCTTC. Protein product: CASSLAGQGLNEQFF.